This TCR beta chain was sequenced for a study of shared clonotypes between healthy human individuals. DNA at about 200 ng, 25,000 to 35,000 T cell genomes, went into sorted-subset replicate PCRs. This table comes from immunoSEQ multiplex PCR, and its TCRdb copy is limited to in-frame clones, with some not included. The repertoire consists of nearly 2 million clones, with about 95% occurring once and the leading ten covering approximately 1.2%. Only CD45RO-negative cells positively selected for CCR7 counted as naive CD8 cells, so terminally differentiated effector memory CD45RA+ cells were excluded. Adult Caucasians living in Nashville, Tennessee made up all of the donors. Study-wide points: Naive subsets generally had larger estimated richness than memory subsets.

About this clone itself: What it binds is not known.

The V end was cut by 1 base, the J end by 7 bases, with 10 bases between. The CDR3 contains 13 residues. The germline CDR1 and CDR2 sequences are MGHRA and YSYEKL. The rearrangement links TRBV4-1 to TRBJ1-1; D not resolved. This TCR came from a young man in good health. The source material was naive CD8+ T cells sorted from blood. The CDR3 DNA is TGCGCCAGCAGCCAAGTTTATTTGCTTGAAGCTTTCTTT. Translated: CASSQVYLLEAFF.